This is a list of T cell receptor beta chains from one sample in a study of blood T cell repertoires in COVID-19. Assay: immunoSEQ multiplex PCR; the TCRdb copy retains only in-frame clones and omits some. The sample carries 30,000 or so clones, over 75% recorded once. Sequencing was carried out using peripheral blood. Receptors originate from an older man with acute or convalescent COVID-19. The CDR3 runs from the conserved cysteine through the conserved F or W. A D gene is named only where the DNA matches it firmly. For some rows the clone size is stated as once, few or many, or as a class when expanded; others skip it.

V	J	D	size	CDR3	DNA
TRBV6-6	TRBJ2-3	.	.	CASSLTVTDTQYF	TGTGCCAGCAGTCTGACTGTCACAGATACGCAGTATTTT
TRBV27	TRBJ1-1	.	.	CASSFGLNTEAFF	TGTGCCAGCAGTTTCGGGTTGAACACTGAAGCTTTCTTT
TRBV3-1/TRBV3-2	TRBJ2-7	.	few	CASSQEVIGGEQYF	TGTGCCAGCAGCCAAGAGGTGATTGGAGGCGAGCAGTACTTC
TRBV12-2	TRBJ1-4	.	.	CASRSSRGRVEKLFF	TGTGCAAGTCGCTCCAGCAGGGGGCGGGTGGAAAAACTGTTTTTT
TRBV29-1	TRBJ1-1	.	.	CSVERGMNTEAFF	TGCAGCGTTGAGCGGGGGATGAACACTGAAGCTTTCTTT
TRBV12-3/TRBV12-4	TRBJ1-6	.	few	CASSLGGPSPLHF	TGTGCCAGCAGTTTGGGTGGGCCGTCACCCCTCCACTTT
TRBV12-3/TRBV12-4	TRBJ1-2	TRBD1	.	CASRQGARGYTF	TGTGCCAGCAGACAGGGGGCGCGAGGCTACACCTTC
TRBV2	TRBJ1-2	.	.	CASSVGGHLNYGYTF	TGTGCCAGCAGTGTGGGCGGGCACCTCAACTATGGCTACACCTTC
TRBV5-4	TRBJ2-1	.	.	CASSWDTSSYNEQFF	TGTGCCAGCAGCTGGGACACCAGCTCCTACAATGAGCAGTTCTTC
TRBV5-1	TRBJ2-5	.	.	CASSLTGGVETQYF	TGCGCCAGCAGCTTGACAGGGGGGGTGGAGACCCAGTACTTC
TRBV9	TRBJ1-5	.	.	CASSVQGGDQPQHF	TGTGCCAGCAGCGTTCAGGGAGGGGATCAGCCCCAGCATTTT
TRBV15	TRBJ1-2	.	.	CATSPLTTNYGYTF	TGTGCCACCAGCCCATTAACAACTAACTATGGCTACACCTTC
TRBV7-9	TRBJ1-6	.	.	CASSSHALNSPLHF	TGTGCCAGCAGCTCCCACGCACTTAATTCACCCCTCCACTTT
TRBV9	TRBJ2-6	TRBD1	.	CASSPTGVGNVLTF	TGTGCCAGCAGCCCCACAGGGGTGGGCAACGTCCTGACTTTC
TRBV5-1	TRBJ1-2	.	.	CASSLGAGERDYGYTF	TGCGCCAGCAGCTTGGGAGCAGGGGAGAGGGACTATGGCTACACCTTC
TRBV11-2	TRBJ2-7	.	.	CASGQSYEQYF	TGTGCCAGCGGACAGTCCTACGAGCAGTACTTC
TRBV7-9	TRBJ1-4	TRBD1	.	CASSLTGGPDEKLFF	TGTGCCAGCAGCCTAACAGGGGGCCCGGATGAAAAACTGTTTTTT
TRBV27	TRBJ2-3	.	.	CASSSTPETGTDTQYF	TGTGCCAGCAGTTCCACCCCCGAAACGGGCACAGATACGCAGTATTTT
TRBV18	TRBJ2-5	.	few	CASSPRSGAYQETQYF	TGTGCCAGCTCACCGCGAAGCGGTGCTTACCAAGAGACCCAGTACTTC
TRBV27	TRBJ2-3	TRBD2	once	CASRKRDTDTQYF	TGTGCCAGCAGAAAGCGGGACACAGATACGCAGTATTTT
TRBV19	TRBJ1-3	.	.	CASSPSSDTIYF	TGTGCCAGTAGCCCCTCCAGCGACACCATATATTTT
TRBV4-1	TRBJ1-2	.	.	CASSQGTPTDYGYTF	TGCGCCAGCAGCCAAGGAACCCCCACTGACTATGGCTACACCTTC
TRBV7-9	TRBJ1-1	.	.	CASSLGGETEAFF	TGTGCCAGCAGCTTAGGGGGGGAAACTGAAGCTTTCTTT
TRBV24-1	TRBJ2-3	TRBD1	.	CATGPGQGAPDTQYF	TGTGCCACGGGACCGGGACAGGGGGCCCCAGATACGCAGTATTTT
TRBV30	TRBJ2-3	.	.	CAWSRSLWTDTQYF	TGTGCCTGGAGCCGGAGCCTTTGGACAGATACGCAGTATTTT
TRBV7-9	TRBJ2-3	TRBD1	.	CASGRYTKTGTGVTDTQYF	TGTGCCAGCGGGCGTTATACAAAAACCGGGACAGGGGTTACAGATACGCAGTATTTT
TRBV7-8	TRBJ1-4	TRBD1	.	CASSLRDSGGEKLFF	TGTGCCAGCAGCTTGCGGGACAGCGGAGGGGAAAAACTGTTTTTT
TRBV18	TRBJ1-1	TRBD1	.	CASSPGSRGRDEAFF	TGTGCCAGCTCACCGGGATCGAGGGGGCGCGATGAAGCTTTCTTT
TRBV7-3	TRBJ1-3	TRBD1	.	CASSLRGTGAPGNTIYF	TGTGCCAGCAGCTTAAGGGGGACAGGGGCCCCCGGAAACACCATATATTTT
TRBV7-9	TRBJ1-5	TRBD1	.	CASSPTGASNQPQHF	TGTGCCAGCAGCCCTACAGGGGCTAGCAATCAGCCCCAGCATTTT
TRBV3-1/TRBV3-2	TRBJ2-3	TRBD2	once	CASSRDYDTQYF	TGTGCCAGCAGCCGGGACTACGATACGCAGTATTTT
TRBV20-1	TRBJ2-7	.	.	CSATTGGEQYF	TGCAGTGCTACAACAGGTGGCGAGCAGTACTTC
TRBV11-2	TRBJ1-1	.	.	CASNPVGQGPFF	TGTGCCAGCAACCCTGTGGGACAAGGTCCTTTCTTT
TRBV29-1	TRBJ1-2	TRBD1	.	CSVETSDRTGGYTF	TGCAGCGTTGAAACGTCGGACAGGACAGGAGGCTACACCTTC
TRBV30	TRBJ1-3	.	.	CAWRAMTVSGNTIYF	TGTGCCTGGAGGGCGATGACAGTCTCTGGAAACACCATATATTTT
TRBV19	TRBJ2-2	TRBD1	.	CAISGTVNTGELFF	TGTGCCATCTCCGGGACAGTTAACACCGGGGAGCTGTTTTTT
TRBV3-1/TRBV3-2	TRBJ2-5	TRBD1	.	CASSPLDRGRETQYF	TGTGCCAGCAGCCCCTTGGACAGGGGGCGGGAGACCCAGTACTTC
TRBV7-9	TRBJ2-7	TRBD1	medium-sized	CASSPRDRAAYEQYF	TGTGCCAGCAGCCCTCGGGACAGGGCGGCCTACGAGCAGTACTTC
TRBV4-1	TRBJ1-1	.	.	CASSRDTEAFF	TGCGCCAGCAGCAGAGACACTGAAGCTTTCTTT
TRBV6-5	TRBJ2-7	TRBD1	.	CASRNRGNDEQYF	TGTGCCAGCAGAAACAGGGGTAACGACGAGCAGTACTTC
TRBV5-1	TRBJ2-4	TRBD2	.	CASSPTDGGGVQYF	TGCGCCAGCAGTCCGACGGACGGCGGGGGTGTTCAGTACTTC
TRBV10-3	TRBJ2-3	.	.	CAISESQGRTDTQYF	TGTGCCATCAGTGAGTCCCAGGGTAGAACAGATACGCAGTATTTT
TRBV9	TRBJ1-3	.	few	CASSVGGVDTIYF	TGTGCCAGCAGCGTAGGAGGAGTAGACACCATATATTTT
TRBV2	TRBJ2-1	.	.	CASSVGALSYNEQFF	TGTGCCAGCAGTGTGGGGGCCCTCTCCTACAATGAGCAGTTCTTC
TRBV2	TRBJ1-1	.	few	CASSEIRGNTEAFF	TGTGCCAGCAGTGAAATAAGGGGAAACACTGAAGCTTTCTTT
TRBV19	TRBJ1-5	TRBD1	few	CASSRDRGQNQPQHF	TGTGCCAGTAGTAGGGACAGGGGGCAGAATCAGCCCCAGCATTTT
TRBV25-1	TRBJ1-2	.	.	CASSAITGNYGYTF	TGTGCCAGCAGTGCTATAACAGGGAACTATGGCTACACCTTC
TRBV18	TRBJ1-1	.	.	CASSYATYGTEAFF	TGTGCCAGCTCATATGCGACTTACGGCACTGAAGCTTTCTTT
TRBV7-2	TRBJ2-5	TRBD1	.	CASSQQGAFETQYF	TGTGCCAGCAGTCAACAGGGGGCATTTGAGACCCAGTACTTC
TRBV19	TRBJ2-7	.	.	CASSIFPTAAYEQYF	TGTGCCAGTAGTATTTTCCCCACCGCGGCCTACGAGCAGTACTTC
TRBV19	TRBJ1-2	TRBD1	.	CASSLTGYGYTF	TGTGCCAGTAGTTTGACAGGGTATGGCTACACCTTC
TRBV6-5	TRBJ1-2	TRBD1	.	CASSPGQGTYGYTF	TGTGCCAGCAGCCCAGGACAGGGAACCTATGGCTACACCTTC
TRBV3-1/TRBV3-2	TRBJ2-3	.	.	CASSPRVSTDTQYF	TGTGCCAGCAGCCCCCGAGTCAGCACAGATACGCAGTATTTT